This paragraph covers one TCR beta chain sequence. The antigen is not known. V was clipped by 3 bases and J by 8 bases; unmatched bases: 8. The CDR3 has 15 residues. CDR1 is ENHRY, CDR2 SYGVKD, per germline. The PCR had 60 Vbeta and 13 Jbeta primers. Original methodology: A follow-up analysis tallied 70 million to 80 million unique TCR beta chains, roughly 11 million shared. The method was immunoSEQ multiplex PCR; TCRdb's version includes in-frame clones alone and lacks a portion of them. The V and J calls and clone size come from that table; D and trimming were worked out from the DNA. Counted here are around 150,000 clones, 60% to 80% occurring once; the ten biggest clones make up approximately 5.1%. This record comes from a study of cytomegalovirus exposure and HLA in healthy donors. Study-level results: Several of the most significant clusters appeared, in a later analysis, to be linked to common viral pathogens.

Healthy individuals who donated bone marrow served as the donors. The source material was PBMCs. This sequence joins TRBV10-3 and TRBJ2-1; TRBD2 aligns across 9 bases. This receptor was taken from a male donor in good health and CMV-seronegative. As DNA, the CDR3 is TGTGCCATCAGTGAAGAGACTAGCGGAGAACATGAGCAGTTCTTC. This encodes CAISEETSGEHEQFF.